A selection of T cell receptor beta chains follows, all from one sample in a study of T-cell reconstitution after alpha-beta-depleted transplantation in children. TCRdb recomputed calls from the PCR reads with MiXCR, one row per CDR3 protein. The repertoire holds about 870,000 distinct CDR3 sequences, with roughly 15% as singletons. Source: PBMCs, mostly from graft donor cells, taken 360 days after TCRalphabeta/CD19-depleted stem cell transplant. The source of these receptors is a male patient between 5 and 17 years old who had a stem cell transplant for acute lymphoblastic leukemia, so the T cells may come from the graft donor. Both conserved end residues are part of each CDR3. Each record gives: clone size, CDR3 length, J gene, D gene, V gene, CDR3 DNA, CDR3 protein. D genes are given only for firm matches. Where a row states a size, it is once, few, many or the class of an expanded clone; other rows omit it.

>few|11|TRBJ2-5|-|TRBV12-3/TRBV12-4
TGTGCCAGCGGTTTCGAAGAGACCCAGTACTTC
CASGFEETQYF
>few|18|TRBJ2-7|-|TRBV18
TGTGCCAGCTCACGACCCTTAATGGGACCTATCACCACCTACGAGCAGTACTTC
CASSRPLMGPITTYEQYF
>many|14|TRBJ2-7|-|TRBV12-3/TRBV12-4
TGTGCCAGCAGCCCCGGGGGAAGCTCCTACGAGCAGTACTTC
CASSPGGSSYEQYF
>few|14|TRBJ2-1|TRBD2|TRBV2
TGTGCCAGCAGGGTCATCGGGGGGAACAATGAGCAGTTCTTC
CASRVIGGNNEQFF
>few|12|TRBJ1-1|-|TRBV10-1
TGCGCCAGCTCAGGGGACTGGGGTGAAGCTTTCTTT
CASSGDWGEAFF
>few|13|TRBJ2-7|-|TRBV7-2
TGTGCCAGCAGCTTACTTGAAACCTACGAGCAGTACTTC
CASSLLETYEQYF
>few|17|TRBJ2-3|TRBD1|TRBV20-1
TGCAGTGCTCCCCTCCTACCTCAGGACAGGGCAACAGATACGCAGTATTTT
CSAPLLPQDRATDTQYF
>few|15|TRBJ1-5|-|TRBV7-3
TGTGCCAGCAGCTTAATTGGCGGTCTTGAGCAGCCCCAGCATTTT
CASSLIGGLEQPQHF
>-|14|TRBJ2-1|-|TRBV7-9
TGTGCCAGCAGCTTATTAGAGGGAGGCAATGAGCAGTTCTTC
CASSLLEGGNEQFF
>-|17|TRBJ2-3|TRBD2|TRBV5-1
TGCGCCAGCAGCTTGATTGTACTAGCGGGAGGAACAGATACGCAGTATTTT
CASSLIVLAGGTDTQYF
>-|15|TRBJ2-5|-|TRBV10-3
TGTGCCATCAGTGAGTCGCGGGCAGCACAAGAGACCCAGTACTTC
CAISESRAAQETQYF
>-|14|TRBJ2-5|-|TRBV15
TGTGCCACCAGCCCCGGGAAACAGCAAGAGACCCAGTACTTC
CATSPGKQQETQYF
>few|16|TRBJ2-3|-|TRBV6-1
TGTGCCAGCACCCCGGGGCTTTTTTGGTACACAGATACGCAGTATTTT
CASTPGLFWYTDTQYF
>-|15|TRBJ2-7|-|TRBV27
TGTGCCAGCAGTTCTACGGACGCGTCGGGATCCGAGCAGTACTTC
CASSSTDASGSEQYF
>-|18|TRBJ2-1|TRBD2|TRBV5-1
TGCGCCAGCAGCCTAGGGACTAGCGGGAGCCCGACCTACAATGAGCAGTTCTTC
CASSLGTSGSPTYNEQFF
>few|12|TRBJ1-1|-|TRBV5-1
TGCGCCAGCGCCAATGGGGCCACTGAAGCTTTCTTT
CASANGATEAFF
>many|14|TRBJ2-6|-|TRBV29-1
TGCAGCGTTGAAGTAGGAATGGGGGCCAACGTCCTGACTTTC
CSVEVGMGANVLTF